This record concerns one TCR beta chain sequence. There are 12 residues in the CDR3. The V gene lost 3 bases and the J gene lost 4 bases, with 6 bases spanning the gap. The germline gives CDR1 LNHDA, CDR2 SQIVND (reference sequence). The data belong to a study of OX40 agonist ivuxolimab in advanced cancers. Using immunoSEQ multiplex PCR, the repertoire was profiled, and TCRdb retains in-frame clones only, with some absent. The profile shows about 16,000 clones, 86% of them singletons. The receptor was isolated from an adult with an advanced solid tumor such as melanoma, head and neck, liver or kidney cancer. The V call is TRBV19, the J call TRBJ1-2; no reliable D call. Here the sequenced sample was CD4+ or CD8+ T cells sorted from blood, taken in a trial of the OX40 agonist ivuxolimab. CDR3 nucleotides: TGTGCCAGTAGTATCTCCGTCTATGGCTACACCTTC. Protein sequence: CASSISVYGYTF.